The 7 T cell receptor beta chains in this list originate from one sample, sequenced in a study of blood T cell repertoires in COVID-19 (dated by TCRdb to the early 2020s). The library came from the immunoSEQ multiplex PCR assay. TCRdb retrieved this table from immuneACCESS and kept in-frame rearrangements only. Not all clones are present; in checked studies, unresolved V genes account for under half, and no reason is known for the remainder. Counted in this sample were 60,000 or so clones; 65% to 90% of them appeared once. Of the sample, around 18% falls within the top ten clones. The sample comprised peripheral blood. The receptors originated from a human donor in a cohort sampled during active COVID-19.

The chain recombines TRBV2 with TRBJ2-3, with 10 bases aligning to TRBD2. Per germline, CDR1 SNHLY and CDR2 FYNNEI. The CDR3 has 15 amino acids. V lost 5 bases and J lost 1; bases outside the gene matches: 3. The CDR3 bases are TGTGCCAGCAGTCGAACTAGCGGGGGCACAGATACGCAGTATTTT. Translation gives CASSRTSGGTDTQYF.

This clone was detected once. The rearrangement uses TRBV7-2 and TRBJ2-7; 9 bases are a match to TRBD2. Germline CDR1 SGHTA, CDR2 FQGNSA. The V and J ends lost 2 bases and 2 bases, in that order; junction bases with no gene match: 4. CDR3 size: 15 residues. Here the CDR3 DNA reads TGTGCCAGCAGCTTATCAGCTAGCGGGACCTACGAGCAGTACTTC. This encodes CASSLSASGTYEQYF.

This chain links TRBV3-1 (or the pseudogene TRBV3-2) with TRBJ1-2, with 9 nucleotides matching TRBD1. This CDR3 region has 13 residues. V dropped 2 bases and J dropped 8; count of bases not matched to a gene: 3. The germline gives CDR1 LGHDT, CDR2 YNNKEL (reference sequence). The CDR3 loop reads CASSQTGGAGYTF. CDR3 DNA sequence: TGTGCCAGCAGCCAAACAGGGGGCGCGGGCTACACCTTC.

This chain joins TRBV4-3 and TRBJ1-2; D unresolved. The V end was cut by 2 bases, the J end by 0 bases, with 10 bases between. Germline V gene data show CDR1 as LGHNA and CDR2 as YSLEER. The CDR3 runs 15 residues. The CDR3 DNA is TGCGCCAGCAGCCAACTATCGGGTTCTAACTATGGCTACACCTTC. Translated, it gives CASSQLSGSNYGYTF.

The rearrangement uses TRBV19 and TRBJ1-2; D perhaps matches TRBD1 (6 bases). Trimming took off 7 bases at V and 4 bases at J, with 25 bases between the two ends. The CDR3 is 17 amino acids. CDR1 is LNHDA, CDR2 SQIVND, per germline (reference sequence). The CDR3 spells CASTPRDRGAGGYGYTF. For the CDR3, the DNA is TGTGCCAGTACCCCCAGGGACCGGGGGGCGGGAGGCTATGGCTACACCTTC.

This chain joins TRBV6-5 and TRBJ1-6; 7 bases map to TRBD1. Unmatched junction bases numbered 5, after V lost 7 bases and J lost 5 bases. CDR1 is MNHEY, CDR2 SVGAGI, per germline. The CDR3 totals 14 residues. This CDR3 is CASTRTGHNSPLHF. In DNA, the CDR3 is TGTGCCAGCACGAGGACAGGTCATAATTCACCCCTCCACTTT.

The CDR3 protein is CASSSTGTGIQPQHF. In DNA form, the CDR3 reads TGTGCCAGCAGTTCTACCGGGACAGGGATACAGCCCCAGCATTTT. The chain is built from TRBV6-5 and TRBJ1-5; 9 positions match TRBD1. The V and J ends lost 4 bases and 7 bases, in that order; junction bases with no gene match: 8. The CDR3 contains 15 residues. Germline CDR1 reads MNHEY; CDR2 reads SVGAGI.